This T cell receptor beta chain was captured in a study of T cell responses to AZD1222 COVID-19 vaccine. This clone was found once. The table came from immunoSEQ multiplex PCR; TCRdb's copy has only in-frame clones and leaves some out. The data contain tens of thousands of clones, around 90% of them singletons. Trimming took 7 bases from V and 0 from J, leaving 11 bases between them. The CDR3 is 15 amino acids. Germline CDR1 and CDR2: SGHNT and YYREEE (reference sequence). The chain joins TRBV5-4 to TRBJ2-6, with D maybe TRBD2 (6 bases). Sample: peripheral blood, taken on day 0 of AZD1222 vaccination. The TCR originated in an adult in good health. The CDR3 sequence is CASGTSNSGANVLTF. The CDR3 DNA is TGTGCCAGCGGGACTTCCAACTCTGGGGCCAACGTCCTGACTTTC.